This T cell receptor beta chain was profiled in a study of identifying expanded T cells in peripheral blood. This CDR3 region has 13 residues. Germline CDR1 and CDR2: SGHNT and YYREEE (reference sequence). Trimming pared 3 bases from V and 9 bases from J, leaving 13 bases between. On this clone itself: Antigen specificity is unknown.

Data came from immunoSEQ multiplex PCR; TCRdb stores just in-frame clones and leaves some out. The table includes 50,000 or so clones, roughly nine tenths detected once. No infections or other immune events were documented during collection. General study results and limits: Over around two and four weeks, about 15 and 18 clones changed, versus around 1.2 between replicates. Clone count variance between roughly 2-week samples rose with total template count.

The receptor's source is a person aged 18 to 70 in good health. The chain employs TRBV5-4 and TRBJ2-1; D is perhaps TRBD2 (5 bases). What was sequenced was blood. The CDR3 here is CASSSGNIGEQFF. CDR3 bases: TGTGCCAGCAGCTCCGGGAACATCGGTGAGCAGTTCTTC.